The 23 T cell receptor beta chains given below trace back to one sample, sequenced in a study of response to subunit inactivated influenza vaccine. Each CDR3 protein is one row after TCRdb ran MiXCR on the RT-PCR reads. Among about 570,000 distinct CDR3 sequences listed, roughly 12% were seen once. The same sample was also used in a study of T cells expressing NK-cell markers. That study adds: Generation of TCR beta cDNA was performed by 5'RACE template switching incorporating UMIs.

Sequences were derived from PBMCs from blood, sampled on the day of vaccination. The receptors here all came from a man in his fifties who received an inactivated influenza vaccine.

This clonotype occurred a few times. J is TRBJ2-7 and V is TRBV20-1, with D perhaps TRBD2 (6 bases). Trimming removed 0 bases at V and 0 bases at J, with 12 bases between. Germline CDR1 reads DFQATT; CDR2 reads SNEGSKA (reference sequence). CDR3 length: 15 amino acids. In DNA, the CDR3 is TGCAGTGCTAGAGACGCCGGGACTGGCTCCTACGAGCAGTACTTC. Encoded protein: CSARDAGTGSYEQYF.

In this sample, this clonotype turned up many times. The rearrangement uses TRBV7-8 and TRBJ2-3; no firm D call. CDR1 and CDR2 from the germline V gene are SGHVS and FQNEAQ. Trimming left V 1 base short and J 2 bases short, with 10 bases between. The CDR3 has 15 residues. The CDR3 sequence: CASSLVALATDTQYF. CDR3 DNA: TGTGCCAGCAGCTTAGTTGCCTTGGCCACAGATACGCAGTATTTT. Drawing the rest from reference TRBV7-8 and TRBJ2-3, the complete variable domain is GAGVSQSPRYKVAKRGQDVALRCDPISGHVSLFWYQQALGQGPEFLTYFQNEAQLDKSGLPSDRFFAERPEGSVSTLKIQRTQQEDSAVYLCASSLVALATDTQYFGPGTRLTVL.

This clonotype was observed a handful of times. V and J are TRBV5-6 and TRBJ2-7; possible D gene TRBD1, 5 bases. The CDR3 loop spans 14 amino acids. Germline V gene sequence: CDR1 SGHDT, CDR2 YYEEEE. V shed 0 bases and J shed 5 bases, with 12 bases lying between them. Written as DNA, the CDR3 is TGTGCCAGCAGCTTGGTCCAGGGCGTGGACGAGCAGTACTTC. Translation: CASSLVQGVDEQYF.

This clonotype was counted only a few times. The chain carries TRBV4-1 and TRBJ1-2; 11 bases fit TRBD1. CDR1 and CDR2 from the germline V gene are MGHRA and YSYEKL. V shed 0 bases and J 7 bases; nucleotides not matched to a gene: 10. The CDR3 is 17 residues long. The CDR3 loop reads CASSQEAGRTGGFGYTF. The CDR3 nucleotides are TGCGCCAGCAGCCAAGAAGCCGGCCGGACAGGGGGCTTTGGCTACACCTTC.

The V and J genes are TRBV6-2 or TRBV6-3 and TRBJ1-1; D is undetermined. The CDR3 is 15 residues long. Trimming shortened V by 5 bases and J by 1 base, and 14 bases separated the two germline ends. Germline CDR1 and CDR2: MNHEY and SVGEGT. The CDR3 DNA is TGTGCCAGCAGTGGGATTGACATCCAGAACACTGAAGCTTTCTTT. It translates to CASSGIDIQNTEAFF.

The rearrangement uses TRBV4-3 and TRBJ2-3; possible D gene TRBD2, 5 bases. The ends were cut back, 0 bases at V and 1 base at J, with 8 bases in the middle. The length of the CDR3 is 15 residues. The germline CDR1 and CDR2 sequences are LGHNA and YSLEER. The CDR3 DNA is TGCGCCAGCAGCCAAGACGGACTCCGCACAGATACGCAGTATTTT. Translated: CASSQDGLRTDTQYF.

The V and J genes are TRBV15 and TRBJ1-5; D is perhaps TRBD1 (6 bases). The CDR3 loop spans 14 amino acids. The V gene's germline CDR1 is LNHNV and CDR2 YYDKDF (reference sequence). The V end was cut by 2 bases, the J end by 6 bases, with 11 bases between. The CDR3, as DNA: TGTGCCACCAGCAGACAAACAGGGCCTCAGCCCCAGCATTTT. Protein sequence: CATSRQTGPQPQHF.

This clonotype was observed at least ten times. The chain uses TRBV11-2 and TRBJ2-3; TRBD2 matches at 11 bases. The germline V gene encodes CDR1 SGHAT and CDR2 FQNNGV. This CDR3 has 14 amino acids. Losses at the gene ends were 5 bases for V and 5 bases for J; bases not matched to a gene: 3. The DNA for the CDR3 is TGTGCCAGCAGCCTTGGACTAGCGGGAGATACGCAGTATTTT. Amino acids: CASSLGLAGDTQYF.

This clonotype was counted a few times. The J gene is TRBJ1-2, the V gene TRBV5-6; a weak D match, TRBD1 (5 bases). V gave up 3 bases and J gave up 5 bases, with 17 bases separating them. The CDR3 is 15 residues long. Germline loops: CDR1 SGHDT, CDR2 YYEEEE. The CDR3 DNA reads as TGTGCCAGCAGCTCCTCCGGGACTATGCTTTATGGCTACACCTTC. Protein product: CASSSSGTMLYGYTF.

This clonotype was detected a few times. V is TRBV29-1 and J is TRBJ2-1, with D uncertain. V was trimmed by 4 bases and J by 0 bases, leaving 10 bases between them. This CDR3 has 14 residues. CDR1 is SQVTM, CDR2 ANQGSEA, per germline. Here the CDR3 reads CSVVAASSYNEQFF. Here the CDR3 DNA reads TGCAGCGTTGTTGCAGCTAGCTCCTACAATGAGCAGTTCTTC.

This clonotype appeared a few times. The chain combines TRBV9 with TRBJ1-1; D gene unclear. The CDR3 has 12 residues. Germline V gives CDR1 SGDLS, CDR2 YYNGEE. V was pared by 3 bases and J by 3 bases, with 6 bases between. As DNA, the CDR3 is TGTGCCAGCAGCGCAAGGGACACTGAAGCTTTCTTT. It is translated as CASSARDTEAFF.

This clonotype showed up just a few times. This chain uses TRBV20-1 with TRBJ2-1; 10 nucleotides agree with TRBD2. Germline-derived CDR1 and CDR2 are DFQATT and SNEGSKA (reference sequence). The CDR3 is 18 amino acids. V trimming: 1 base; J trimming: 4 bases; junction bases outside the gene matches: 13. CDR3 DNA: TGCAGTGCTAGAGGAACACCCTCGAGCGGGAGGGAATACAATGAGCAGTTCTTC. Amino acid sequence: CSARGTPSSGREYNEQFF.

The V gene is TRBV27, the J gene TRBJ2-7; 8 nucleotides line up with TRBD2. The trim removed 6 bases at V and 4 bases at J, leaving 11 bases unmatched. Germline V gives CDR1 MNHEY, CDR2 SMNVEV (reference sequence). The CDR3 spans 15 residues. CDR3 protein: CASSSGTRGTYEQYF. CDR3 DNA sequence: TGTGCCAGCAGCAGCGGGACTAGGGGCACATACGAGCAGTACTTC.

This clonotype has just a few counts. The chain is built from TRBV20-1 and TRBJ1-5; no reliable D call. Germline CDR1 is DFQATT and CDR2 is SNEGSKA (reference sequence). The germline V and J ends were trimmed by 7 bases and 0 bases, with 13 bases remaining between them. This CDR3 comprises 14 residues. CDR3 in DNA: TGCAGTGGCAACGACGGACCTAGCAATCAGCCCCAGCATTTT. Amino acids: CSGNDGPSNQPQHF.

This clonotype was counted a few times. CDR3 bases: TGTGCCAGCAGTATACAGGGTACCATCGGGGAGCTGTTTTTT. It encodes CASSIQGTIGELFF. This chain links TRBV6-2 or TRBV6-3 with TRBJ2-2; the D gene is possibly TRBD1 (6 bases). Germline CDR1 is MNHEY and CDR2 is SVGEGT. V lost 5 bases, J lost 7 bases, and 14 bases lay in between. This CDR3 is built from 14 residues.

This clonotype was detected many times. The rearrangement joins TRBV7-9 to TRBJ2-4, with D unresolved. The germline V gene encodes CDR1 SEHNR and CDR2 FQNEAQ (reference sequence). The germline V and J ends were trimmed by 0 bases and 5 bases, with 5 bases remaining between them. The CDR3 runs to 13 residues. Here the CDR3 DNA reads TGTGCCAGCAGCTTAGCCGTCCAAAACATTCAGTACTTC. Its translation is CASSLAVQNIQYF.

This clonotype appeared a few times. The chain recombines TRBV6-5 with TRBJ2-1; the match to TRBD2 covers 9 bases. The junction had 10 bases not matched to a gene; V was cut back by 4 bases and J by 6 bases. Germline V gives CDR1 MNHEY, CDR2 SVGAGI. The CDR3 sequence is 16 residues long. The CDR3 DNA sequence: TGTGCCAGCAGTTTAAATAGCGGGAGAACAGGCAATGAGCAGTTCTTC. Residues: CASSLNSGRTGNEQFF.

This clonotype was seen a handful of times. V and J are TRBV10-3 and TRBJ1-1, with D hard to call. Germline CDR1 ENHRY, CDR2 SYGVKD. The V end lost 4 bases, the J end lost 1 base, and 7 bases lay between the germline ends. The CDR3 length is 13 residues. The CDR3 DNA follows: TGTGCCATCAGTGGGGCGGAGAACACTGAAGCTTTCTTT. Translation gives CAISGAENTEAFF.

This chain links TRBV30 with TRBJ2-1; D ambiguous. CDR3 length: 16 residues. Germline values: CDR1 GTSNPN, CDR2 SVGIG (reference sequence). V was cut by 0 bases and J by 5 bases, with 17 bases left in between. CDR3 in DNA: TGTGCCTGGAGTGTACCACAAAACGCGCGAGACAATGAGCAGTTCTTC. Protein sequence: CAWSVPQNARDNEQFF.

As regards this clonotype: A clone one base away is much larger, so this may be a read error. This chain uses TRBV6-2 or TRBV6-3 with TRBJ1-2; 7 nucleotides match TRBD1. Germline lookup yields CDR1 MNHEY and CDR2 SVGEGT. The CDR3 totals 13 residues. V was clipped by 5 bases and J by 3 bases; unmatched bases: 3. Here the CDR3 DNA reads TGTGCCAGCAGTCCACAGGGGTACTATGGCTACACCTTC. Protein sequence: CASSPQGYYGYTF.

The chain recombines TRBV5-1 with TRBJ1-6; D call uncertain. The V gene's germline CDR1 is SGHRS and CDR2 YFSETQ. Trimming pared 0 bases from V and 3 bases from J, leaving 7 bases between. The CDR3 length is 15 residues. The CDR3 sequence is CASSLEFRYNSPLHF. CDR3 sequence (DNA): TGCGCCAGCAGCTTGGAATTCCGCTATAATTCACCCCTCCACTTT.

In this sample, this clonotype turned up a few times. The chain has TRBV5-1 and TRBJ1-2, with 10 bases fitting TRBD1. Germline CDR1 SGHRS, CDR2 YFSETQ. The V gene end was trimmed by 2 bases and the J gene end by 4 bases; junction bases not matched to a gene: 5. The CDR3 has 15 residues. The CDR3 spells CASSLGQGVAYGYTF. The CDR3 DNA reads TGCGCCAGCAGCTTAGGACAGGGGGTTGCCTATGGCTACACCTTC.

The J gene is TRBJ2-1, the V gene TRBV12-3 or TRBV12-4; D not certain. The CDR3 is 13 amino acids. Trimming took 3 bases from V and 5 from J, leaving 8 bases between them. The CDR3 here is CASSFEVNNEQFF. CDR3 bases: TGTGCCAGCAGTTTTGAGGTAAACAATGAGCAGTTCTTC.